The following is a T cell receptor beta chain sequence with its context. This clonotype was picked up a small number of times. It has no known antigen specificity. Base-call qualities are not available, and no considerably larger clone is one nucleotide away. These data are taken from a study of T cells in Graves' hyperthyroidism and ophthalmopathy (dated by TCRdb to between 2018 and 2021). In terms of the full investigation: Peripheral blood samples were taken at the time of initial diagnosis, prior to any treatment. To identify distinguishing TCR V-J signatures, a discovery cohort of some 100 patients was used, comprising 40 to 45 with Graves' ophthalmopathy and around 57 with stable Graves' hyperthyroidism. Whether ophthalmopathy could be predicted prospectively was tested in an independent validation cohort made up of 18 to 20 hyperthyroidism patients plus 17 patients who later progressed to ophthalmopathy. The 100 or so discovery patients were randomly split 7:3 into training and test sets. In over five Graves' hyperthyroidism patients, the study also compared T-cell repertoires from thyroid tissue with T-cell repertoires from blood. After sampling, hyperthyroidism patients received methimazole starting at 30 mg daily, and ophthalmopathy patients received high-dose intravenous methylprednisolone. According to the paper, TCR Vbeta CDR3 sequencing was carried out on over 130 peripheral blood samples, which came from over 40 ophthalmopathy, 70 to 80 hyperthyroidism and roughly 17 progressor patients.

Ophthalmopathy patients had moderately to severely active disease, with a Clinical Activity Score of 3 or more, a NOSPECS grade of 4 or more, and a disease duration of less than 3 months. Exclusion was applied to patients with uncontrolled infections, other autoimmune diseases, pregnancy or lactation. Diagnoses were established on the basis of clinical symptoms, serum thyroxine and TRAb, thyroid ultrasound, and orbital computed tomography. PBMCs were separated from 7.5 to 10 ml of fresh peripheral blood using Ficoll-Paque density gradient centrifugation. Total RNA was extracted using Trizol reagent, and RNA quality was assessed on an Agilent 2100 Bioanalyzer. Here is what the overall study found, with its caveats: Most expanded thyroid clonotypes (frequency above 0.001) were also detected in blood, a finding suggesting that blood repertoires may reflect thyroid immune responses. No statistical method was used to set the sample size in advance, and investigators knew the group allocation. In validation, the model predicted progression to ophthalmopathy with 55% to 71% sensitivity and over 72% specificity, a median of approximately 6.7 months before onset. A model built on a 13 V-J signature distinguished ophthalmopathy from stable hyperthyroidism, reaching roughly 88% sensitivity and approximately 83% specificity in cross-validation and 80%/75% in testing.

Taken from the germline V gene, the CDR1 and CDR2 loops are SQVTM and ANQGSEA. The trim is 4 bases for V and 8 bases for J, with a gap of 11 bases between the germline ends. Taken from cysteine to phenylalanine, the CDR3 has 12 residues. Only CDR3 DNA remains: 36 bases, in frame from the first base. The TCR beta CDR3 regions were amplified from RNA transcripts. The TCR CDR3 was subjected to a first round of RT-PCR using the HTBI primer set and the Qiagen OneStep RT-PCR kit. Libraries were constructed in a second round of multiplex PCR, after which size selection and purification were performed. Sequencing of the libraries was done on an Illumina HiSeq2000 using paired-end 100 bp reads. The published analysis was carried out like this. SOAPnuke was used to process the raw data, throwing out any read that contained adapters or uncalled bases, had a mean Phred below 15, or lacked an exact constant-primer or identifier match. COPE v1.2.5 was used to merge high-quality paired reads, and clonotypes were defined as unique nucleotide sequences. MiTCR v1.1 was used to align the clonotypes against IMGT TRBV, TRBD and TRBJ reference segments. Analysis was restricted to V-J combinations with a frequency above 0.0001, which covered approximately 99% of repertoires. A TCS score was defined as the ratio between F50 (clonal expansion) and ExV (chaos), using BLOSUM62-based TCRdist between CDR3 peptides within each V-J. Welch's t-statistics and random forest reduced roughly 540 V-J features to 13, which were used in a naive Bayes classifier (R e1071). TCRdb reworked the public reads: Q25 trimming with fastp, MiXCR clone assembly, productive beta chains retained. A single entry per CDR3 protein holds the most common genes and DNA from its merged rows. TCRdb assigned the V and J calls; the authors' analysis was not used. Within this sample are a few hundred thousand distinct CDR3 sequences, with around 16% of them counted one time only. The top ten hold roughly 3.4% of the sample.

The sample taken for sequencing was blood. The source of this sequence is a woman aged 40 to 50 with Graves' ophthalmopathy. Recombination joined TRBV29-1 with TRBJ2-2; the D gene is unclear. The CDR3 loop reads CSVAGFTGELFF. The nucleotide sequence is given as TGCAGCGTTGCTGGCTTCACGGGGGAGCTGTTTTTT.